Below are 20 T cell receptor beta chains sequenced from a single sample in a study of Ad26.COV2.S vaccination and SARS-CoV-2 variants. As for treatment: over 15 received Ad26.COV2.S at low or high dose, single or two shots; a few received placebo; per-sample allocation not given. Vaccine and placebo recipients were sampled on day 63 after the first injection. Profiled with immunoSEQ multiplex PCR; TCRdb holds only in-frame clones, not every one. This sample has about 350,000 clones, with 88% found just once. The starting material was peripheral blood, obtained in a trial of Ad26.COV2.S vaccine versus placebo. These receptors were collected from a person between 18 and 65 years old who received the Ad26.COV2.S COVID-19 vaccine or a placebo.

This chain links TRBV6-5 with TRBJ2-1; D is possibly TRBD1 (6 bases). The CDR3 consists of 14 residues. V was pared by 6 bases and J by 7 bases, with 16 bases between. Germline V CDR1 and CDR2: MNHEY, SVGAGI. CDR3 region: CASSLTRGLNEQFF. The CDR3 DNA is TGTGCCAGCAGCCTAACCAGGGGCCTGAATGAGCAGTTCTTC.

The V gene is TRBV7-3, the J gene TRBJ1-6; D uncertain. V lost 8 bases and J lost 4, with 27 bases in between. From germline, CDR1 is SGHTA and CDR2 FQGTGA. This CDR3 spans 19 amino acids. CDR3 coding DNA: TGTGCCAGCCTAATGTGGGCTATCAAACTCCTCTCGTATAATTCACCCCTCCACTTT. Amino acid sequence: CASLMWAIKLLSYNSPLHF.

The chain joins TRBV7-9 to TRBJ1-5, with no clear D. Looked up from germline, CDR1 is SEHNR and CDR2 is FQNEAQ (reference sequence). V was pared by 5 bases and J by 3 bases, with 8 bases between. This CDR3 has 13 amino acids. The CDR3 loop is CASSPWNNQPQHF. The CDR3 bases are TGTGCCAGCAGCCCGTGGAACAATCAGCCCCAGCATTTT.

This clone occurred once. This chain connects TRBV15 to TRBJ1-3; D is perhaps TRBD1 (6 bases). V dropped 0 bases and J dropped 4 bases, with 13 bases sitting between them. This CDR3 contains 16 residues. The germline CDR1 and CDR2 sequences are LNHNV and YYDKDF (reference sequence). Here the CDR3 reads CATSRDGGARGNTIYF. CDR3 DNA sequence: TGTGCCACCAGCAGAGATGGGGGGGCGAGGGGAAACACCATATATTTT.

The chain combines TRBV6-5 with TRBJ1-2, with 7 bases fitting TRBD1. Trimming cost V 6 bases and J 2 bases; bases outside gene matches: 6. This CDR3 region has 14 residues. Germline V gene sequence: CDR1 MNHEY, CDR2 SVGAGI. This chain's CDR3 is CASRMGQQNYGYTF. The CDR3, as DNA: TGTGCCAGCAGAATGGGACAGCAAAACTATGGCTACACCTTC.

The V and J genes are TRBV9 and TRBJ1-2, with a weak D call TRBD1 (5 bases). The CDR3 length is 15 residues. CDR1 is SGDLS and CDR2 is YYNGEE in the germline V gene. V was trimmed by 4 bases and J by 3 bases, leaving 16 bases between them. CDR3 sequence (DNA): TGTGCCAGCAGCCCCAGGTTTGGGACCGACTATGGCTACACCTTC. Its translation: CASSPRFGTDYGYTF. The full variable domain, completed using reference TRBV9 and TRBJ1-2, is DSGVTQTPKHLITATGQRVTLRCSPRSGDLSVYWYQQSLDQGLQFLIQYYNGEERAKGNILERFSAQQFPDLHSELNLSSLELGDSALYFCASSPRFGTDYGYTFGSGTRLTVV.

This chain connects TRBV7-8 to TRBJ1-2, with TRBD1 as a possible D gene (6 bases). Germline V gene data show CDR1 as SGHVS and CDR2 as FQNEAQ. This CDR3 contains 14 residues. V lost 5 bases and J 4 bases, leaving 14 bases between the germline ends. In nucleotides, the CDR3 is TGTGCCAGCAGCAGAGGGGGAATGGGCTATGGCTACACCTTC. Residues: CASSRGGMGYGYTF.

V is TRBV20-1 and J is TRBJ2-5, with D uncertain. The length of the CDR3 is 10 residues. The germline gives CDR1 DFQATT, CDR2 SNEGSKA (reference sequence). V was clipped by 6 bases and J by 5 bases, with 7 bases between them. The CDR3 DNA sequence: TGCAGTGCCCAAGAGGAGACCCAGTACTTC. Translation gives CSAQEETQYF.

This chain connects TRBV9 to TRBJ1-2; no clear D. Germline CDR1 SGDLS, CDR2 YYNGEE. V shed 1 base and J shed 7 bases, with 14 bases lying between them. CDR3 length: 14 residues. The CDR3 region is CASSVFDITGGYTF. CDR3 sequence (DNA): TGTGCCAGCAGCGTATTCGACATAACCGGTGGCTACACCTTC.

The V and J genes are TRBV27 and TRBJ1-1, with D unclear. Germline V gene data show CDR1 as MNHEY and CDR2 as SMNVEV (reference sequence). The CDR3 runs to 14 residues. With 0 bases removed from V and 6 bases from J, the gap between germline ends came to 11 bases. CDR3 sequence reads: CASSLSYRTAEAFF. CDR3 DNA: TGTGCCAGCAGTTTATCGTACCGAACAGCTGAAGCTTTCTTT.

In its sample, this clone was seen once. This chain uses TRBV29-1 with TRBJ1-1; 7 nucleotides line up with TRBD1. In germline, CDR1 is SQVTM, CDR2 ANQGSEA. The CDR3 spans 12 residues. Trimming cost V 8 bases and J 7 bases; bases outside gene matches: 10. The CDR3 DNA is TGCAGCTGTATAACCGGGACAGATGAAGCTTTCTTT. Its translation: CSCITGTDEAFF.

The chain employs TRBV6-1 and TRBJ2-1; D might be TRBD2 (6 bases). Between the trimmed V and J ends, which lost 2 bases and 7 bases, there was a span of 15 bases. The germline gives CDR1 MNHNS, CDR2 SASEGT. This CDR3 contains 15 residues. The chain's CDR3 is CASSESMGGRNEQFF. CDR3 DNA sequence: TGTGCCAGCAGTGAAAGTATGGGAGGCCGGAATGAGCAGTTCTTC.

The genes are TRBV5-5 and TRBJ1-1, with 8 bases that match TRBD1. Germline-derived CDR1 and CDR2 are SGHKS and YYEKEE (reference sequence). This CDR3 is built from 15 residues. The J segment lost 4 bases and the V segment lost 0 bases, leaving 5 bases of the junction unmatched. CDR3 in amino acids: CASSLAGQGATEAFF. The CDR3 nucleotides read TGTGCCAGCAGCTTGGCCGGTCAGGGGGCCACTGAAGCTTTCTTT.

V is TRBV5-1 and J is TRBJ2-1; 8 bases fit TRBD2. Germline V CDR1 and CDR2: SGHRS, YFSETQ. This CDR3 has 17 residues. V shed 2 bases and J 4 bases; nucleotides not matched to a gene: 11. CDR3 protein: CASSFTGTSWSYNEQFF. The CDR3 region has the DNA TGCGCCAGCAGCTTCACCGGGACTAGTTGGTCGTACAATGAGCAGTTCTTC. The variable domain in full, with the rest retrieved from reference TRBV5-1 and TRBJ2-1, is KAGVTQTPRYLIKTRGQQVTLSCSPISGHRSVSWYQQTPGQGLQFLFEYFSETQRNKGNFPGRFSGRQFSNSRSEMNVSTLELGDSALYLCASSFTGTSWSYNEQFFGPGTRLTVL.

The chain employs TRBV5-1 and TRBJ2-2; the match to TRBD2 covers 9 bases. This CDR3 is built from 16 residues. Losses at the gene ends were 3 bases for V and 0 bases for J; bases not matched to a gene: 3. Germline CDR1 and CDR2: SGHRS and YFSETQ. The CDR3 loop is CASSYSGGSNTGELFF. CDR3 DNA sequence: TGCGCCAGCAGCTATAGCGGGGGATCGAACACCGGGGAGCTGTTTTTT.

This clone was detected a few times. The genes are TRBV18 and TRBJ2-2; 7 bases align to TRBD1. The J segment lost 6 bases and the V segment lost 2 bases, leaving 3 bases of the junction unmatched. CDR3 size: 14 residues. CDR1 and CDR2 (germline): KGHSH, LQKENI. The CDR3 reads CASSPAQGPGELFF. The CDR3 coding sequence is TGTGCCAGCTCACCAGCACAGGGGCCCGGGGAGCTGTTTTTT.

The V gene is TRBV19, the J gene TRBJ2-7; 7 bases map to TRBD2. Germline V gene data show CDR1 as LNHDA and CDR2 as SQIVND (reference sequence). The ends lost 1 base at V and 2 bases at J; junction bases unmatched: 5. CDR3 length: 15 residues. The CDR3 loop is CASSIGTSETYEQYF. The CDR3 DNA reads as TGTGCCAGTAGTATAGGCACTAGCGAAACCTACGAGCAGTACTTC.

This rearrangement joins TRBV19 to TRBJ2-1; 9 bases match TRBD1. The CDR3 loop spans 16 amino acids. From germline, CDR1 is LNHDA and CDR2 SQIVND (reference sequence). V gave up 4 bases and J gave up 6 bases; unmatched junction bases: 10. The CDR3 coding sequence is TGTGCCAGTAGTACCGCACAGGGGGCGCGGGGCAATGAGCAGTTCTTC. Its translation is CASSTAQGARGNEQFF.

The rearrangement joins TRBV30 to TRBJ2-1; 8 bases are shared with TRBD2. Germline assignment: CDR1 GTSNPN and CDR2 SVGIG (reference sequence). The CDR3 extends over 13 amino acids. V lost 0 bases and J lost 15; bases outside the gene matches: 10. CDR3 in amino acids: CAWSVIGGAAVFF. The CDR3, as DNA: TGTGCCTGGAGTGTAATCGGGGGGGCAGCCGTGTTCTTC.

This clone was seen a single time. The CDR3 spells CASSPIIHKETQYF. CDR3 nucleotide sequence: TGTGCCAGCTCACCTATTATCCATAAAGAGACCCAGTACTTC. This chain links TRBV18 with TRBJ2-5; no clear D. V shed 3 bases and J shed 3 bases, with 11 bases lying between them. The CDR3 has 14 residues. Germline-derived CDR1 and CDR2 are KGHSH and LQKENI.